Reported below is one TCR beta chain. V was cut by 5 bases and J by 6 bases, with 11 bases left in between. The germline V gene has CDR1 SGHTA and CDR2 FQGNSA. This CDR3 region has 13 residues. Method: immunoSEQ multiplex PCR; TCRdb's copy keeps in-frame clones and lacks some. The sample totals 150,000 to 200,000 clones. These data come from a study of control samples from healthy donors and cancer patients. The sample taken for sequencing was blood. The V call is TRBV7-2, the J call TRBJ1-5; D remains ambiguous. The sequence came from a young woman in good health. This chain's CDR3 is CASSTQMGQPQHF. Written as DNA, the CDR3 is TGTGCCAGCAGCACCCAAATGGGTCAGCCCCAGCATTTT.